The 30 T cell receptor beta chains presented below share a single source sample, sequenced in a study of T cell changes during pregnancy in multiple sclerosis (dated by TCRdb to the late 2010s). The library was made by the immunoSEQ multiplex PCR assay. Not all clones reach the TCRdb copy of this immuneACCESS table, which keeps in-frame sequences only. Checked studies attribute under half of the gap to unresolved V genes and leave the rest unexplained. The sample table holds 35,000 to 45,000 clones, of which 90% were seen once. The ten most abundant clones make up about 0.4% of the sample. The sample consisted of CD4+ T cells from peripheral blood mononuclear cells, taken in the third trimester of pregnancy. These receptors were taken from a female donor with multiple sclerosis, enrolled in a pregnancy study.

The chain is built from TRBV10-2 and TRBJ2-3, with TRBD2 as a possible D gene (6 bases). Germline V CDR1 and CDR2: WSHSY, SAAADI. Trimming took 0 bases from V and 0 from J, leaving 13 bases between them. The CDR3 consists of 17 residues. CDR3 protein: CASSESMRGPSTDTQYF. DNA for the CDR3: TGCGCCAGCAGTGAGTCGATGCGGGGACCTAGCACAGATACGCAGTATTTT.

J is TRBJ1-5 and V is TRBV28; no reliable D call. The CDR3 is made up of 16 amino acids. Trimming shortened V by 3 bases and J by 3 bases, and 15 bases separated the two germline ends. Germline V gives CDR1 MDHEN, CDR2 SYDVKM. The CDR3: CASSFFGLQFNQPQHF. The CDR3 nucleotides are TGTGCCAGCAGTTTCTTTGGCCTCCAGTTCAATCAGCCCCAGCATTTT.

This clone was seen a few times. The chain links TRBV6-5 to TRBJ2-1, with D hard to call. Trimming removed 6 bases at V and 5 bases at J, with 17 bases between. From germline, CDR1 is MNHEY and CDR2 SVGAGI. This CDR3 has 15 amino acids. CDR3 DNA: TGTGCCAGCAGGCGACCCGGTGTTGCGGACAATGAGCAGTTCTTC. The encoded protein is CASRRPGVADNEQFF.

The count of this clone is one. V usage is TRBV29-1 and J usage is TRBJ1-4, with D uncertain. The CDR3 runs to 13 residues. Deletions cut 7 bases from V and 1 base from J, with 10 bases between. The germline V gene encodes CDR1 SQVTM and CDR2 ANQGSEA. CDR3 residues: CSAGVETNEKLFF. Written as DNA, the CDR3 is TGCAGCGCTGGAGTGGAAACTAATGAAAAACTGTTTTTT.

The chain recombines TRBV30 with TRBJ1-3; no clear D gene. Trimming took 2 bases from V and 3 from J, leaving 17 bases between them. Germline loops: CDR1 GTSNPN, CDR2 SVGIG (reference sequence). There are 16 residues in the CDR3. For the CDR3, the DNA is TGTGCCTGGAGTCAAAATATACAGCTTTTTGGAAACACCATATATTTT. This codes for CAWSQNIQLFGNTIYF.

This clone was seen only once. The gene calls are TRBV19 and TRBJ1-1; D gene ambiguous. CDR1 LNHDA and CDR2 SQIVND come from the germline V gene (reference sequence). This CDR3 has 14 residues. V dropped 3 bases and J dropped 4 bases, with 12 bases sitting between them. Here the CDR3 reads CASSIATPGTEAFF. Here the CDR3 DNA reads TGTGCCAGTAGTATTGCAACCCCGGGCACTGAAGCTTTCTTT.

V and J are TRBV5-1 and TRBJ2-7; D unclear. CDR1 is SGHRS and CDR2 is YFSETQ in the germline V gene. CDR3 size: 15 residues. The germline V and J ends were trimmed by 0 bases and 0 bases, with 10 bases remaining between them. CDR3 sequence (DNA): TGCGCCAGCAGCTTGGACAGCCCTTTCTCCTACGAGCAGTACTTC. This encodes CASSLDSPFSYEQYF.

The chain combines TRBV28 with TRBJ2-7; tentatively, D is TRBD1 (6 bases). V was cut by 7 bases and J by 2 bases, with 12 bases left in between. The CDR3 runs to 13 residues. Germline V gene sequence: CDR1 MDHEN, CDR2 SYDVKM. CDR3 region: CASMGQIPYEQYF. As DNA, the CDR3 is TGTGCCAGCATGGGACAAATCCCCTACGAGCAGTACTTC.

This chain uses TRBV10-2 with TRBJ1-5; the match to TRBD1 covers 8 bases. The CDR3 totals 14 residues. Per the germline V gene, CDR1 is WSHSY and CDR2 is SAAADI. The V gene end was trimmed by 6 bases and the J gene end by 3 bases; junction bases not matched to a gene: 4. The CDR3 here is CASREGQVNQPQHF. The CDR3 DNA reads TGCGCCAGCAGAGAGGGACAGGTCAATCAGCCCCAGCATTTT.

The chain is built from TRBV18 and TRBJ2-2, with 14 bases aligning to TRBD2. This CDR3 spans 19 amino acids. Germline V gene data show CDR1 as KGHSH and CDR2 as LQKENI. V lost 3 bases, J lost 6 bases, and 12 bases stayed unmatched. The CDR3 sequence is CASSPPGTSGRGSAGELFF. CDR3 in DNA: TGTGCCAGCTCACCTCCCGGGACTAGCGGGAGAGGGTCCGCCGGGGAGCTGTTTTTT.

Worth noting for this clone: Mismatch with germline at one junction end may stem from a read error. The chain carries TRBV6-5 and TRBJ2-1; D uncertain. The CDR3 totals 11 residues. Germline values: CDR1 MNHEY, CDR2 SVGAGI. The CDR3 here is CASRYFGEQFF. CDR3 nucleotide sequence: TGTGCCAGCAGGTACTTCGGGGAGCAGTTCTTC.

V usage is TRBV5-8 and J usage is TRBJ1-1; a weak D match, TRBD1 (5 bases). There are 11 residues in the CDR3. The ends were cut back, 4 bases at V and 10 bases at J, with 11 bases in the middle. Germline CDR1 reads SGHTS; CDR2 reads YDEGEE. The CDR3 DNA is TGTGCCAGCAGCCCACGGAGGGGAGCTTTCTTT. It translates to CASSPRRGAFF.

The chain uses TRBV6-1 and TRBJ1-1, with TRBD1 identical over 7 bases. CDR1 and CDR2 (germline): MNHNS, SASEGT. The J segment lost 0 bases and the V segment lost 4 bases, leaving 2 bases of the junction unmatched. The CDR3 covers 14 residues. In DNA, the CDR3 is TGTGCCAGCAGTGGCGGGACAGTGAACACTGAAGCTTTCTTT. It encodes CASSGGTVNTEAFF.

The rearrangement joins TRBV30 to TRBJ2-7, with D maybe TRBD2 (6 bases). The V gene's germline CDR1 is GTSNPN and CDR2 SVGIG (reference sequence). The V end was cut by 1 base, the J end by 2 bases, with 18 bases between. This CDR3 has 16 residues. CDR3 in amino acids: CAWSGPPGLLTYEQYF. The CDR3 DNA sequence: TGTGCCTGGAGTGGCCCACCGGGACTGCTAACCTACGAGCAGTACTTC. Full variable domain (rest looked up from reference TRBV30 and TRBJ2-7): SQTIHQWPATLVQPVGSPLSLECTVEGTSNPNLYWYRQAAGRGLQLLFYSVGIGQISSEVPQNLSASRPQDRQFILSSKKLLLSDSGFYLCAWSGPPGLLTYEQYFGPGTRLTVT.

The V call is TRBV6-6, the J call TRBJ2-1; D is undetermined. V was pared by 5 bases and J by 8 bases, with 7 bases between. This CDR3 region has 11 residues. CDR1 and CDR2 from the germline V gene are MNHNY and SVGAGI (reference sequence). This CDR3 reads CASSIADEQFF. The CDR3 bases are TGTGCCAGCAGTATAGCTGATGAGCAGTTCTTC.

The gene calls are TRBV6-1 and TRBJ2-2; D is perhaps TRBD1 (7 bases). This CDR3 has 14 residues. Germline V gene lookup returns CDR1 MNHNS and CDR2 SASEGT. V shed 5 bases and J shed 4 bases, with 11 bases lying between them. CDR3 loop: CASSFQGGTGELFF. The CDR3 DNA sequence: TGTGCCAGCAGTTTCCAGGGGGGCACCGGGGAGCTGTTTTTT.

The chain recombines TRBV7-2 with TRBJ2-5; 8 nucleotides agree with TRBD2. Germline-derived CDR1 and CDR2 are SGHTA and FQGNSA. This CDR3 has 16 amino acids. Germline trimming cut 1 base from V and 1 base from J; bases unmatched to any gene: 5. CDR3 nucleotides: TGTGCCAGCAGCTTAGGAGCACTAGCGGTCCAAGAGACCCAGTACTTC. This codes for CASSLGALAVQETQYF.

The chain recombines TRBV15 with TRBJ2-1; TRBD2 agrees at 10 bases. With 4 bases clipped from V and 8 bases from J, the junction kept 5 bases outside the gene matches. The CDR3 has 14 amino acids. In germline, CDR1 is LNHNV, CDR2 YYDKDF (reference sequence). CDR3 in DNA: TGTGCCACCAGCACTAGCGGGAGTGGCTATGAGCAGTTCTTC. Amino acid sequence: CATSTSGSGYEQFF.

With regard to this clone: This specimen includes other DNA sequences encoding the same CDR3. This rearrangement joins TRBV6-5 to TRBJ2-3; D perhaps matches TRBD2 (6 bases). The CDR3 extends over 15 amino acids. Trimming shortened V by 0 bases and J by 4 bases, and 11 bases separated the two germline ends. From germline, CDR1 is MNHEY and CDR2 SVGAGI. Here the CDR3 reads CASSYSGTSSDTQYF. The CDR3 nucleotides are TGTGCCAGCAGTTACTCAGGGACTTCCTCAGATACGCAGTATTTT.

The genes are TRBV30 and TRBJ1-2; 7 bases align to TRBD1. The V gene end was trimmed by 5 bases and the J gene end by 4 bases; junction bases not matched to a gene: 7. This CDR3 region has 13 residues. CDR1 is GTSNPN and CDR2 is SVGIG in the germline V gene (reference sequence). The CDR3, as DNA: TGTGCCTGGCGGGGACAGATAGTCTATGGCTACACCTTC. This gives the protein CAWRGQIVYGYTF.

The chain employs TRBV5-1 and TRBJ1-3; D unresolved. This CDR3 has 15 residues. CDR1 SGHRS and CDR2 YFSETQ come from the germline V gene. The germline V and J ends were trimmed by 0 bases and 1 base, with 8 bases remaining between them. In nucleotides, the CDR3 is TGCGCCAGCAGCTTGGTGGCCAGTTCTGGAAACACCATATATTTT. Translating it yields CASSLVASSGNTIYF.

The J gene is TRBJ1-1, the V gene TRBV5-5, with 9 bases identical to TRBD1. Germline trimming cut 4 bases from V and 4 bases from J; bases unmatched to any gene: 5. The CDR3 runs 14 residues. The germline CDR1 and CDR2 sequences are SGHKS and YYEKEE (reference sequence). The CDR3 sequence: CASSSMTGGTEAFF. The DNA of the CDR3 is TGTGCCAGCAGCAGTATGACAGGGGGCACTGAAGCTTTCTTT.

The rearrangement links TRBV19 to TRBJ1-5; 9 bases align to TRBD1. Germline CDR1 LNHDA, CDR2 SQIVND (reference sequence). The CDR3 is 15 residues long. With V trimmed by 7 bases and J by 5 bases, 9 bases remained unmatched. The CDR3: CASKGTGRVDQPQHF. The CDR3 DNA sequence: TGTGCCAGTAAAGGGACAGGGCGAGTCGATCAGCCCCAGCATTTT.

A few counts support this clone. The chain is built from TRBV19 and TRBJ1-2; 9 nucleotides align to TRBD1. V was pared by 5 bases and J by 8 bases, with 12 bases of the junction left unmatched. The CDR3 length is 15 residues. The germline gives CDR1 LNHDA, CDR2 SQIVND (reference sequence). In DNA form, the CDR3 reads TGTGCCAGTAGTCTATACCGGGACAGGGCAAGAGGCTACACCTTC. It codes for CASSLYRDRARGYTF.

The chain uses TRBV6-1 and TRBJ2-3; D is possibly TRBD2 (5 bases). V dropped 6 bases and J dropped 6 bases, with 16 bases sitting between them. CDR3 length: 14 amino acids. Looked up from germline, CDR1 is MNHNS and CDR2 is SASEGT. The CDR3 region has the DNA TGTGCCAGCAGATTAGAGGGAGCAGGCGATACGCAGTATTTT. Translated: CASRLEGAGDTQYF.

This sequence joins TRBV19 and TRBJ1-2, with a weak D call TRBD1 (5 bases). The CDR3 is 14 residues long. Germline V gene sequence: CDR1 LNHDA, CDR2 SQIVND (reference sequence). Trimming stripped 5 bases from V and 8 bases from J, with 18 bases between. The CDR3 reads CASSPRQLPGGYTF. The CDR3 coding sequence is TGTGCCAGTAGTCCGCGACAGCTTCCTGGCGGCTACACCTTC.

V is TRBV28 and J is TRBJ2-2, with a tentative D call TRBD1 (6 bases). The CDR3 spans 17 residues. Trimming removed 5 bases from V and 6 bases from J, with 22 bases in between. The germline V gene encodes CDR1 MDHEN and CDR2 SYDVKM. The CDR3 DNA follows: TGTGCCAGCAGTCCCCCACGCCAGGGGCGTATTCCCGGGGAGCTGTTTTTT. Amino acids: CASSPPRQGRIPGELFF.

The J gene is TRBJ2-7, the V gene TRBV2; D is perhaps TRBD2 (5 bases). With 7 bases removed from V and 1 base from J, the gap between germline ends came to 11 bases. CDR1 is SNHLY, CDR2 FYNNEI, per germline. CDR3 length equals 13 residues. The CDR3 reads CASNQRISYEQYF. CDR3 sequence (DNA): TGTGCCAGCAACCAGCGGATATCCTACGAGCAGTACTTC.

This clone appeared once. V usage is TRBV19 and J usage is TRBJ2-3, with 10 bases lining up with TRBD2. There are 15 residues in the CDR3. CDR1 and CDR2 from the germline V gene are LNHDA and SQIVND (reference sequence). Trimming removed 4 bases from V and 6 bases from J; junction bases left unmatched: 7. For the CDR3, the DNA is TGTGCCAGTAGTACCGGGGGACTAGCGATGGATACGCAGTATTTT. Its protein product is CASSTGGLAMDTQYF.

The chain has TRBV7-3 and TRBJ2-1; D may be TRBD2 (7 bases). Germline V lookup: CDR1 SGHTA, CDR2 FQGTGA. CDR3 length: 14 amino acids. Deletions cut 1 base from V and 8 bases from J, with 12 bases between. The chain's CDR3 is CASSLNGGRDEQFF. The CDR3 bases are TGTGCCAGCAGCTTAAACGGGGGGCGCGATGAGCAGTTCTTC.